The entry that follows covers one T cell receptor (beta chain) sequence. This sample is part of a study of control samples from healthy donors and cancer patients. Sequencing was performed with immunoSEQ multiplex PCR; in TCRdb, only in-frame clones are kept and a portion is missing. The sample records 170,000 or so clones, approximately 92% being singletons. The sample comprised blood. This clonotype was sampled from a young man in good health.

The CDR3 here is CASSYVDRANGYTF. The CDR3 DNA is TGTGCCAGCAGTTACGTGGACAGGGCTAATGGCTACACCTTC. The V and J genes are TRBV6-5 and TRBJ1-2, with 8 bases fitting TRBD1. V was pared by 2 bases and J by 6 bases, with 5 bases of the junction left unmatched. Germline V gene data show CDR1 as MNHEY and CDR2 as SVGAGI. The CDR3 spans 14 residues.